This T cell receptor (beta chain) came from a study of blood T cell repertoires in COVID-19. This clone was detected a few times. Here immunoSEQ multiplex PCR was the method, and the copy in TCRdb shows in-frame clones only, minus some. The sample yields a few hundred thousand clones, just under 90% seen once. Ages ranged from about 18 to 90 years, with residence in approximately 25 US areas. Losses at the gene ends were 5 bases for V and 7 bases for J; bases not matched to a gene: 16. CDR1 MNHEY and CDR2 SVGEGT come from the germline V gene. The CDR3 contains 17 residues. This clonotype originated in a woman in her twenties or thirties who had recovered from COVID-19. The sequenced sample was PBMCs or T cells enriched from blood (not recorded which). The chain couples TRBV6-2 or TRBV6-3 to TRBJ2-1; 8 bases align to TRBD2. The CDR3 DNA reads TGTGCCAGCAGTCGGGAACTAGCGGTCCCTAAAGGGAATGAGCAGTTCTTC. Translated, it gives CASSRELAVPKGNEQFF.